This TCR beta chain was profiled in a study of human T cells and chemical hapten exposure. As for the study in general: All patients underwent weekly scalp dosing with diphenylcyclopropenone for the full roughly 24-week study.

About this clonotype itself: Its specificity is unknown.

Study findings and constraints: No change in TCRs above 1 in 1000 frequency was produced by DPC sensitization.

Time point defined: patch test 1, 2 weeks after DPC sensitization. Treatment specified: therapeutic diphenylcyclopropenone sensitization with weekly scalp DPC. Whole blood, unfractionated, served as the material for total RNA extraction. TCRdb passed the RACE reads through MiXCR, listing each CDR3 protein once. The data show around 34,000 distinct CDR3 sequences, about 6.3% seen once. This clonotype was obtained from a woman aged 30 to 39 with alopecia areata. Some clones in this sample may be carry-over from other donors' samples. The starting material was whole blood, obtained in connection with sensitization to the hapten diphenylcyclopropenone (DPC).

Here the CDR3 DNA reads TGTGCCAGCAGCGCCCAGCCAAGCAATCAGCCCCAGCATTTT. Translated, it gives CASSAQPSNQPQHF. The gene calls are TRBV4-2 and TRBJ1-5; no clear D. This CDR3 comprises 14 residues. V dropped 5 bases and J dropped 1 base, with 9 bases sitting between them. CDR1 and CDR2 (germline): LGHNA, YNFKEQ.